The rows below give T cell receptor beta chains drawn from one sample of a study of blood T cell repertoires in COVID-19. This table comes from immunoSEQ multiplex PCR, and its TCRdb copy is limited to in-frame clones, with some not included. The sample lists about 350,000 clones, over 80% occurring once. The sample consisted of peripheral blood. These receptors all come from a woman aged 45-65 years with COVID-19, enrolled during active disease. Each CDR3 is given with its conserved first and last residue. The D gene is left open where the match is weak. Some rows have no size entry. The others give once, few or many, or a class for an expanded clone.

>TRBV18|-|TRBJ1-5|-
CASSPRTVHNQPQHF
TGTGCCAGCTCACCTCGGACAGTCCACAATCAGCCCCAGCATTTT
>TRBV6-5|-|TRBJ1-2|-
CASRQAGANYGYTF
TGTGCCAGCAGGCAGGCGGGGGCTAACTATGGCTACACCTTC
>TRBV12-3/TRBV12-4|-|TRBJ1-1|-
CASRPTTGQAFF
TGTGCCAGCAGGCCCACTACAGGGCAAGCTTTCTTT
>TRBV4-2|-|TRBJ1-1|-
CASSQVVSRQPNTEAFF
TGTGCCAGCAGCCAAGTTGTGTCGCGACAGCCGAACACTGAAGCTTTCTTT
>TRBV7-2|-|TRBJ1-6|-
CASSLEGGDNSPLHF
TGTGCCAGCAGCTTAGAAGGGGGGGATAATTCACCCCTCCACTTT
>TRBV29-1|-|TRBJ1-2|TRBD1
CSGRQGDYGYTF
TGCAGCGGGAGACAGGGGGACTATGGCTACACCTTC
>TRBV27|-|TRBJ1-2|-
CASSLNRANNYGYTF
TGTGCCAGCAGTTTAAACAGGGCTAACAACTATGGCTACACCTTC
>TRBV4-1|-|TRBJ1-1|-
CASSQDGGQEFVMVNTEAFF
TGCGCCAGCAGCCAAGACGGAGGGCAGGAGTTTGTAATGGTGAACACTGAAGCTTTCTTT
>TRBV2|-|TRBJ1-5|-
CASSESGYSNQPQHF
TGTGCCAGCAGTGAATCCGGGTATAGCAATCAGCCCCAGCATTTT
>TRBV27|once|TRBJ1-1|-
CASSLSRGAQAFF
TGTGCCAGCAGTTTGTCCAGGGGCGCCCAAGCTTTCTTT
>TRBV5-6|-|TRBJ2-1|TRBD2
CASSLLRLAGSNEQFF
TGTGCCAGCAGCTTGCTGAGACTAGCGGGGAGCAATGAGCAGTTCTTC
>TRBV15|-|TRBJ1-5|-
CATSRDPVGNQPQHF
TGTGCCACCAGCAGAGATCCCGTAGGCAATCAGCCCCAGCATTTT
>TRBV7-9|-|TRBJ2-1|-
CASSSSRGYNEQFF
TGTGCCAGCAGCTCTTCCCGGGGTTACAATGAGCAGTTCTTC
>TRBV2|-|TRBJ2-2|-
CASGRRTTGELFF
TGTGCCAGCGGGAGGAGGACCACCGGGGAGCTGTTTTTT
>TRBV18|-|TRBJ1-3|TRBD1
CASSPTRGSGNTIYF
TGTGCCAGCTCACCGACCAGGGGGTCTGGAAACACCATATATTTT
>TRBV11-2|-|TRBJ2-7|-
CASSFGLDSWGYEQYF
TGTGCCAGCAGCTTCGGACTGGACAGCTGGGGCTACGAGCAGTACTTC
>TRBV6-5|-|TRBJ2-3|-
CASSYLDSTDTQYF
TGTGCCAGCAGTTACCTAGATAGCACAGATACGCAGTATTTT
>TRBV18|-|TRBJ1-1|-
CASKIQGYTEAFF
TGTGCCAGCAAAATACAGGGATACACTGAAGCTTTCTTT
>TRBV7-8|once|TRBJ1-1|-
CASRRVGREVRAFF
TGTGCCAGCAGACGAGTCGGCAGGGAGGTACGAGCTTTCTTT
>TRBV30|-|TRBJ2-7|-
CAWSAAGSLSYEQYF
TGTGCCTGGAGTGCGGCAGGGTCACTCTCCTACGAGCAGTACTTC
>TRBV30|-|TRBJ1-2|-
CAWSVGTGNYGYTF
TGTGCCTGGAGTGTAGGTACAGGTAACTATGGCTACACCTTC
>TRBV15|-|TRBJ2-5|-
CATSRDPGKETQYF
TGTGCCACCAGCAGAGATCCCGGGAAAGAGACCCAGTACTTC
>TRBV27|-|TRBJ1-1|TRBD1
CASQPLRQGGMNTEAFF
TGTGCCAGCCAGCCCCTCAGACAGGGAGGAATGAACACTGAAGCTTTCTTT
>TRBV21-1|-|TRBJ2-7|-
CASSKGPKRDRGMDYEQYF
TGTGCCAGCAGCAAGGGTCCCAAACGGGACAGGGGAATGGACTACGAGCAGTACTTC
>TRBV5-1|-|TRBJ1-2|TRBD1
CASSWGQAWSRYGYTF
TGCGCCAGCAGCTGGGGACAGGCATGGTCTAGGTATGGCTACACCTTC
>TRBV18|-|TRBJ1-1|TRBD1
CASSPVTGGFNTEAFF
TGTGCCAGCTCACCGGTTACAGGGGGCTTCAACACTGAAGCTTTCTTT
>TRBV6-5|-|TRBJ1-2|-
CASSYSRGGMGYTF
TGTGCCAGCAGTTACTCCAGGGGTGGGATGGGCTACACCTTC
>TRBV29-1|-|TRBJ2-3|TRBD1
CSVGTGGDTQYF
TGCAGCGTTGGGACAGGGGGCGATACGCAGTATTTT
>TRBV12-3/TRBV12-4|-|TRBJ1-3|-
CASSRSGNTIYF
TGTGCCAGCAGCCGCAGTGGAAACACCATATATTTT
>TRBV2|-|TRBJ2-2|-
CASSEALWGGRTGELFF
TGTGCCAGCAGTGAAGCGCTCTGGGGGGGGCGGACCGGGGAGCTGTTTTTT
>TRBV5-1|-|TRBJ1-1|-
CASSLAQKWNTEAFF
TGCGCCAGCAGCTTGGCTCAGAAATGGAACACTGAAGCTTTCTTT
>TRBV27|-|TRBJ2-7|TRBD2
CASSLGTNSYEQYF
TGTGCCAGCAGTCTCGGGACTAACTCCTACGAGCAGTACTTC
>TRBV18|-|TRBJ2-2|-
CASSPTLVTGGNTGELFF
TGTGCCAGCTCACCAACTCTAGTGACAGGTGGAAACACCGGGGAGCTGTTTTTT
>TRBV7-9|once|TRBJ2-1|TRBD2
CASSTGTSDNEQFF
TGTGCCAGCAGCACCGGGACTAGCGATAATGAGCAGTTCTTC
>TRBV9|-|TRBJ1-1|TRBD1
CASSATGSEAFF
TGTGCCAGCAGCGCGACAGGGAGTGAAGCTTTCTTT
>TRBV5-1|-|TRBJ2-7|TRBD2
CASGIGEASGLAGVYEQYF
TGCGCCTCAGGAATCGGTGAAGCCTCGGGACTAGCGGGAGTTTACGAGCAGTACTTC
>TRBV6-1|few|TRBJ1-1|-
CASSEARYTEAFF
TGTGCCAGCAGTGAAGCGAGGTACACTGAAGCTTTCTTT